Below are 29 T cell receptor beta chains sequenced from a single sample in a study of early T cells in non-severe SARS-CoV-2 infection. TCRdb analysed the 5' RACE reads with MiXCR anew, one entry per CDR3 protein. The table has about 41,000 distinct CDR3 sequences, about a tenth seen once. The material sequenced was whole blood. These receptors were taken from an adult who was a healthcare worker with PCR-confirmed SARS-CoV-2 infection or an uninfected control (not recorded which).

This clonotype showed up many times. The chain recombines TRBV6-4 with TRBJ1-2, with no clear D. The V end lost 0 bases, the J end lost 7 bases, and 12 bases lay between the germline ends. Germline V gives CDR1 MRHNA, CDR2 SNTAGT. The CDR3 has 14 amino acids. The CDR3 nucleotides read TGTGCCAGCAGTGACTCTCCGGCATTTTTTGGCTACACCTTC. Its translation: CASSDSPAFFGYTF.

The V and J genes are TRBV6-2 or TRBV6-3 and TRBJ1-1; the D is unclear. The CDR3 has 14 amino acids. Germline CDR1 MNHEY, CDR2 SVGEGT. V was clipped by 3 bases and J by 1 base, with 9 bases between them. The CDR3 nucleotides are TGTGCCAGCAGTTATTCCCGACAGAACACTGAAGCTTTCTTT. Translation gives CASSYSRQNTEAFF.

This chain links TRBV29-1 with TRBJ2-5; maybe TRBD1 (5 bases). The V end was cut by 3 bases, the J end by 4 bases, with 18 bases between. CDR1 is SQVTM, CDR2 ANQGSEA, per germline. The CDR3 runs to 15 residues. CDR3 region: CSVDQGPTKLETQYF. The CDR3 DNA reads as TGCAGCGTTGATCAGGGCCCGACGAAGTTAGAGACCCAGTACTTC.

Ten or more counts support this clonotype. The chain carries TRBV7-9 and TRBJ2-5; 11 nucleotides match TRBD2. This CDR3 is built from 17 residues. With 5 bases clipped from V and 1 base from J, the junction kept 9 bases outside the gene matches. Germline lookup yields CDR1 SEHNR and CDR2 FQNEAQ (reference sequence). CDR3 coding DNA: TGTGCCAGCAGCCCACCTTATAGCGGGGGGGTCCAAGAGACCCAGTACTTC. It encodes CASSPPYSGGVQETQYF.

There are many counts of this clonotype. The chain joins TRBV5-4 to TRBJ2-3, with TRBD2 matching 9 bases. The CDR3 contains 16 residues. Looked up from germline, CDR1 is SGHNT and CDR2 is YYREEE (reference sequence). Trimming cost V 4 bases and J 2 bases; bases outside gene matches: 8. CDR3 sequence (DNA): TGTGCCAGCAGCGGGGAGCGGGGGGTCCTCACAGATACGCAGTATTTT. Its translation is CASSGERGVLTDTQYF.

Of note for this clonotype: One junction end disagrees with the germline gene, perhaps due to a read error. The chain joins TRBV6-2 or TRBV6-3 to TRBJ2-5; TRBD2 aligns across 7 bases. There are 12 residues in the CDR3. CDR1 MNHEY and CDR2 SVGEGT come from the germline V gene. The CDR3 region is CASSRQRDSPGF. Here the CDR3 DNA reads TGTGCCAGCTCAAGGCAGCGGGACTCCCCGGGATTC.

Many counts were recorded for this clonotype. V gene TRBV5-5 combines with J gene TRBJ1-1; D is unclear. Germline loops: CDR1 SGHKS, CDR2 YYEKEE (reference sequence). There are 13 residues in the CDR3. Trimming pared 0 bases from V and 1 base from J, leaving 4 bases between. This CDR3 is CASSLERNTEAFF. The CDR3 DNA is TGTGCCAGCAGCTTGGAACGGAACACTGAAGCTTTCTTT.

This clonotype has at least ten counts. The rearrangement links TRBV12-3 or TRBV12-4 to TRBJ2-3; D is ambiguous. V lost 6 bases to trimming and J lost 8 bases, with 9 bases between them. This CDR3 has 11 amino acids. CDR3 amino acids: CASSNSVTQYF. The CDR3 DNA reads as TGTGCCAGCAGCAATTCGGTTACGCAGTATTTT.

This clonotype has just a few counts. This chain uses TRBV7-2 with TRBJ1-5; D is unresolved. Per the germline V gene, CDR1 is SGHTA and CDR2 is FQGNSA. The CDR3 has 12 residues. Trimming cost V 3 bases and J 6 bases, with 6 bases left between them. CDR3 sequence (DNA): TGTGCCAGCAGCTTGGGCGGTCAGCCCCAGCATTTT. Translating gives CASSLGGQPQHF.

This clonotype showed up many times. The V call is TRBV2, the J call TRBJ1-6; D gene uncertain. Trimming left V 2 bases short and J 7 bases short, with 12 bases between. Germline V lookup: CDR1 SNHLY, CDR2 FYNNEI. The CDR3 is made up of 15 amino acids. The CDR3 protein is CASSENEFPNSPLHF. CDR3 in DNA: TGTGCCAGCAGTGAAAACGAGTTCCCGAATTCACCCCTCCACTTT.

This clonotype showed up many times. The chain uses TRBV20-1 and TRBJ2-3; no firm D call. V gave up 8 bases and J gave up 1 base, with 13 bases separating them. The V gene's germline CDR1 is DFQATT and CDR2 SNEGSKA (reference sequence). CDR3 length: 13 residues. Written as DNA, the CDR3 is TGCAGTACCGGGCCCGTAGGCACAGATACGCAGTATTTT. It specifies CSTGPVGTDTQYF.

The V call is TRBV7-8, the J call TRBJ1-2; tentatively, D is TRBD1 (5 bases). V lost 1 base and J 7 bases, leaving 22 bases between the germline ends. The CDR3 runs to 17 residues. Germline assignment: CDR1 SGHVS and CDR2 FQNEAQ. As DNA, the CDR3 is TGTGCCAGCAGCTTAGTGTCTTTTCCAGGGACGGTTTCTGGCTACACCTTC. Protein: CASSLVSFPGTVSGYTF.

This clonotype was observed many times. The rearrangement links TRBV9 to TRBJ1-2, with D uncertain. The germline gives CDR1 SGDLS, CDR2 YYNGEE. The CDR3 has 13 amino acids. V was pared by 0 bases and J by 5 bases, with 8 bases between. The CDR3 spells CASSVDYGYGYTF. CDR3 sequence (DNA): TGTGCCAGCAGCGTAGACTACGGATATGGCTACACCTTC.

This clonotype was seen a handful of times. The rearrangement joins TRBV6-6 to TRBJ2-1; a possible D gene is TRBD1 (6 bases). The CDR3 runs 14 residues. V was pared by 5 bases and J by 7 bases, with 15 bases between. Looked up from germline, CDR1 is MNHNY and CDR2 is SVGAGI (reference sequence). The CDR3 reads CASSLSTGVNEQFF. The CDR3 DNA reads as TGTGCCAGCAGTCTCTCGACAGGAGTGAATGAGCAGTTCTTC.

This clonotype was seen more than once but under ten times. This chain links TRBV7-3 with TRBJ2-3, with D maybe TRBD1 (6 bases). Germline-derived CDR1 and CDR2 are SGHTA and FQGTGA. There are 14 residues in the CDR3. V was trimmed by 5 bases and J by 4 bases, leaving 13 bases between them. The CDR3 DNA sequence: TGTGCCAGCAGCCAACAGGGATTCGCAGATACGCAGTATTTT. Translated: CASSQQGFADTQYF.

This clonotype has a handful of counts. V and J are TRBV3-1 and TRBJ2-7, with 9 bases that match TRBD2. The CDR3 is 15 amino acids. In germline, CDR1 is LGHDT, CDR2 YNNKEL (reference sequence). J gave up 3 bases and V 1 base, and 4 bases lay outside the gene matches. CDR3 region: CASSQGRGGYYEQYF. The CDR3 DNA reads TGTGCCAGCAGCCAAGGGCGGGGGGGATACTACGAGCAGTACTTC.

This clonotype was seen ten or more times. This chain uses TRBV12-3 or TRBV12-4 with TRBJ1-5; D gene ambiguous. The CDR3 totals 12 residues. V was trimmed by 1 base and J by 5 bases, leaving 3 bases between them. The CDR3 coding sequence is TGTGCCAGCAGTTTAGGGGATCAGCCCCAGCATTTT. The encoded protein is CASSLGDQPQHF.

The chain carries TRBV20-1 and TRBJ2-1; 9 nucleotides line up with TRBD2. This CDR3 has 16 amino acids. Germline lookup yields CDR1 DFQATT and CDR2 SNEGSKA (reference sequence). The junction had 14 bases not matched to a gene; V was cut back by 3 bases and J by 8 bases. CDR3 bases: TGCAGTGCTAGCTCGGGACTAGCTGGTCCCGCCGATGAGCAGTTCTTC. Translation gives CSASSGLAGPADEQFF.

By share, this clonotype ranks as medium-sized (0.01 to 0.1%). The V call is TRBV20-1, the J call TRBJ1-1; D ambiguous. The germline V and J ends were trimmed by 3 bases and 1 base, with 12 bases remaining between them. The CDR3 runs to 14 residues. Germline V CDR1 and CDR2: DFQATT, SNEGSKA (reference sequence). This chain's CDR3 is CSARVPGGNTEAFF. The CDR3 nucleotides read TGCAGTGCTAGGGTCCCTGGAGGGAACACTGAAGCTTTCTTT.

The sample holds many counts of this clonotype. This chain uses TRBV7-9 with TRBJ2-2; TRBD1 is a possible D gene (5 bases). From germline, CDR1 is SEHNR and CDR2 FQNEAQ (reference sequence). Trimming shortened V by 6 bases and J by 5 bases, and 16 bases separated the two germline ends. The CDR3 runs to 15 residues. The CDR3 protein is CASSFDSPRTGELFF. The CDR3 bases are TGTGCCAGCAGTTTTGACAGCCCGCGGACCGGGGAGCTGTTTTTT. The variable domain in full, with the rest retrieved from reference TRBV7-9 and TRBJ2-2, is DTGVSQNPRHKITKRGQNVTFRCDPISEHNRLYWYRQTLGQGPEFLTYFQNEAQLEKSRLLSDRFSAERPKGSFSTLEIQRTEQGDSAMYLCASSFDSPRTGELFFGEGSRLTVL.

This clonotype showed up just a few times. CDR3 residues: CASSQVQGREQYF. Written as DNA, the CDR3 is TGCGCCAGCAGCCAAGTTCAGGGGCGCGAGCAGTACTTC. V and J are TRBV4-3 and TRBJ2-7; the D gene is possibly TRBD1 (6 bases). This CDR3 has 13 amino acids. V lost 1 base and J lost 6, with 10 bases in between. Germline-derived CDR1 and CDR2 are LGHNA and YSLEER.

At least ten counts were recorded for this clonotype. This chain joins TRBV4-3 and TRBJ2-3, with D possibly being TRBD1 (5 bases). Trimming left V 4 bases short and J 5 bases short, with 13 bases between. This CDR3 contains 14 residues. Germline CDR1 is LGHNA and CDR2 is YSLEER. CDR3 sequence (DNA): TGCGCCAGCAGCCGGGCAGGGTCTGGAGATACGCAGTATTTT. Its protein is CASSRAGSGDTQYF.

Worth noting for this clonotype: This sequence may be a read error, since a much larger clone differs from it by one base. The gene calls are TRBV2 and TRBJ1-1, with D maybe TRBD1 (5 bases). Trimming stripped 2 bases from V and 3 bases from J, with 10 bases between. Germline CDR1 is SNHLY and CDR2 is FYNNEI. This CDR3 has 14 amino acids. This CDR3 is CASSEPGRYTEAFF. CDR3 bases: TGTGCCAGCAGTGAACCAGGGAGATACACTGAAGCTTTCTTT.

The chain employs TRBV10-3 and TRBJ2-2, with a weak D call TRBD2 (7 bases). CDR3 length equals 14 residues. Germline V gene lookup returns CDR1 ENHRY and CDR2 SYGVKD. V dropped 7 bases and J dropped 2 bases, with 11 bases sitting between them. CDR3 DNA: TGTGCCATCATGGGGGGGCTAAACACCGGGGAGCTGTTTTTT. Protein product: CAIMGGLNTGELFF.

This clonotype was found many times. This chain joins TRBV6-1 and TRBJ1-5; the match to TRBD1 covers 8 bases. CDR3 length equals 16 residues. J was trimmed by 0 bases and V by 6 bases; bases with no gene match: 7. Germline V gives CDR1 MNHNS, CDR2 SASEGT. Written as DNA, the CDR3 is TGTGCCAGCAGACCCACGGACAGGGCTAGCAATCAGCCCCAGCATTTT. Translation: CASRPTDRASNQPQHF.

This clonotype was found a few times. The chain is built from TRBV12-3 or TRBV12-4 and TRBJ1-6; D is ambiguous. The CDR3 extends over 14 amino acids. V lost 5 bases, J lost 8 bases, and 13 bases lay in between. CDR3 DNA: TGTGCCAGCAGTCTGGATGGAACCGATTCACCCCTCCACTTT. Residues: CASSLDGTDSPLHF.

The chain uses TRBV5-5 and TRBJ1-2; 7 bases fit TRBD1. The ends lost 6 bases at V and 8 bases at J; junction bases unmatched: 16. There are 15 residues in the CDR3. The germline CDR1 and CDR2 sequences are SGHKS and YYEKEE (reference sequence). CDR3 protein: CASTMTGQSLHGYTF. The CDR3 DNA is TGTGCCAGCACCATGACAGGGCAGTCGCTACACGGCTACACCTTC.

This clonotype was seen many times. The junction departs from the called germline gene at one end, perhaps through a read error. This chain connects TRBV12-5 to TRBJ2-6; possibly TRBD1 for D (5 bases). This CDR3 comprises 12 residues. Germline values: CDR1 LGHNT, CDR2 FRNRAP. CDR3 sequence: CASGSGANVLTF. In DNA form, the CDR3 reads TGTGCTAGTGGTTCTGGGGCCAACGTCCTGACCTTC.

This clonotype was detected ten times or more. CDR3 amino acids: CSAGTVGGSYEQYF. For the CDR3, the DNA is TGCAGCGCGGGGACAGTCGGGGGGTCCTACGAGCAGTACTTC. V gene TRBV20-1 combines with J gene TRBJ2-7, with D perhaps TRBD1 or TRBD2 (7 bases each). The CDR3 length is 14 residues. CDR1 is DFQATT and CDR2 is SNEGSKA in the germline V gene (reference sequence).